The clone carrying this T cell receptor (beta chain) was seen only once. The antigen remains unidentified. Trimming removed 6 bases at V and 4 bases at J, with 12 bases between. CDR3 length: 14 amino acids. CDR1 is ENHRY, CDR2 SYGVKD, per germline. Investigators divided CD4+ cells into CD45RA+ naive and CD45RA-negative memory subsets. Repertoires were generated with immunoSEQ multiplex PCR, while TCRdb's copy carries only in-frame clones and drops some. The top ten clones hold 0.055% to 0.07% of a sample with about 600,000 clones, approximately 97% of them seen once. The data originate from a study of shared clonotypes between healthy human individuals. General study results and limits: There were few donors, and this limited the genetic and exposure-history diversity represented. Tissue TCR repertoires likely differ from these blood-only repertoires. When compared with the clonotypes that were shared by all four sorted-subset donors, the non-shared clonotypes turned out to have lower generation probabilities.

This receptor was taken from a woman younger than 45 in good health. The chain couples TRBV10-3 to TRBJ2-2, with a tentative D call TRBD1 (6 bases). Sequences were obtained from naive CD4+ T cells sorted from blood. Regarding subset: CD45RA+ positively selected. The chain's CDR3 is CAIRDGQFTGELFF. The CDR3 bases are TGTGCCATCAGAGACGGACAGTTCACCGGGGAGCTGTTTTTT.